This T cell receptor beta chain originates from a study of beta chain features in type 1 diabetes. The sequenced template was cDNA made from the entire isolated RNA. Profiled with immunoSEQ multiplex PCR; TCRdb holds only in-frame clones, not every one. The sample holds around 290,000 clones, about 8% seen once. The length of the CDR3 is 10 residues. Germline values: CDR1 SQVTM, CDR2 ANQGSEA. Trimming took 7 bases from V and 3 from J, leaving 6 bases between them. Purity exceeded 95% in all sorted populations. This clone was counted a few times. The sequenced sample consisted of central memory CD4+ T cells from blood. This sequence joins TRBV29-1 and TRBJ2-5; D ambiguous. The TCR comes from a young woman in good health. The CDR3 DNA is TGCAGCGCCAGAGAAGAGACCCAGTACTTC. It specifies CSAREETQYF. The full variable domain, rest sourced from reference TRBV29-1 and TRBJ2-5, is SAVISQKPSRDICQRGTSLTIQCQVDSQVTMMFWYRQQPGQSLTLIATANQGSEATYESGFVIDKFPISRPNLTFSTLTVSNMSPEDSSIYLCSAREETQYFGPGTRLLVL.